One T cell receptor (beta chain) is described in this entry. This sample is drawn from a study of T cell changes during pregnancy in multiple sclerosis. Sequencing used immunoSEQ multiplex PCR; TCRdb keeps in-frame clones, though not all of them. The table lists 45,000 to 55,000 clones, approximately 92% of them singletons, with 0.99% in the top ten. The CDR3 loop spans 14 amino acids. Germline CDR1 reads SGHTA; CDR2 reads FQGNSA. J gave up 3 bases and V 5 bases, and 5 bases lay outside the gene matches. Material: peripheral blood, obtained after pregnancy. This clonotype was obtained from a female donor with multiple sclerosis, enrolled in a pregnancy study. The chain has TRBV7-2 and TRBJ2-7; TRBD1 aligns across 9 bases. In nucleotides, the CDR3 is TGTGCCAGCAGCACCCGGACAGGGGACTACGAGCAGTACTTC. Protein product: CASSTRTGDYEQYF. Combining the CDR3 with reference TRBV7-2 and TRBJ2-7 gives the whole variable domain GAGVSQSPSNKVTEKGKDVELRCDPISGHTALYWYRQSLGQGLEFLIYFQGNSAPDKSGLPSDRFSAERTGGSVSTLTIQRTQQEDSAVYLCASSTRTGDYEQYFGPGTRLTVT.